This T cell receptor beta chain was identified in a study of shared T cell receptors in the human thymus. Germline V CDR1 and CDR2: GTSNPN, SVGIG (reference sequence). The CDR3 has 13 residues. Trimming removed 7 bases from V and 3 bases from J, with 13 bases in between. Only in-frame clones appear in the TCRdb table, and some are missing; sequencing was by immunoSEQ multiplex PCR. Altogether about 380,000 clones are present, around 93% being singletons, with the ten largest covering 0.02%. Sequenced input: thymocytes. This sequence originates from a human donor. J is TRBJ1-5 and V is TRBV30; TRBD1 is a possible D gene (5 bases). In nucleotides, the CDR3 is TGTGCCTTCGTTACGGGGCCCAATCAGCCCCAGCATTTT. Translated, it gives CAFVTGPNQPQHF.